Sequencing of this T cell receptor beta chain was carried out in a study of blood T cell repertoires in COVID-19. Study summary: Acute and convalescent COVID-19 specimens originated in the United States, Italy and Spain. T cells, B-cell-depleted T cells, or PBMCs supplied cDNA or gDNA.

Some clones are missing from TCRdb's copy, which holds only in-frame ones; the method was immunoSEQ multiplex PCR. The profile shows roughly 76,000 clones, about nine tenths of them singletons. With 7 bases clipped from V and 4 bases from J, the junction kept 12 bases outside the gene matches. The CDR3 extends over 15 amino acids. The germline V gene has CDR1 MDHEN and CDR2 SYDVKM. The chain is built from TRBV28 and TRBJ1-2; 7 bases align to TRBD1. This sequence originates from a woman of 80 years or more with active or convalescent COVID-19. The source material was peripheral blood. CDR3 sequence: CASTLWDSSFYGYTF. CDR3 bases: TGTGCCAGCACCCTGTGGGACAGTAGTTTCTATGGCTACACCTTC.